A single sample gave rise to the 18 T cell receptor beta chains below, sequenced in a study of shared clonotypes between healthy human individuals. The assay was immunoSEQ multiplex PCR, and TCRdb's table has in-frame clones only and misses some. The table lists about 2 million clones, approximately 95% of them singletons. CD45RO-negative, CCR7-selected cells formed the naive CD8 fraction, which excluded terminally differentiated effector memory CD45RA+ cells. Sequenced material: naive CD8+ T cells sorted from blood. These receptors originate from a man aged 18 to 35 in good health.

The genes are TRBV27 and TRBJ2-7; 10 bases are shared with TRBD2. With V trimmed by 8 bases and J by 2 bases, 9 bases remained unmatched. Germline V gives CDR1 MNHEY, CDR2 SMNVEV (reference sequence). This CDR3 contains 15 residues. The CDR3 sequence: CASLTGTSGTYEQYF. The CDR3 coding sequence is TGTGCCAGCCTGACTGGTACTAGCGGGACCTACGAGCAGTACTTC.

The V and J genes are TRBV18 and TRBJ1-1, with D perhaps matching TRBD1 (5 bases). The CDR3 contains 12 residues. Trimming left V 5 bases short and J 3 bases short, with 7 bases between. The germline gives CDR1 KGHSH, CDR2 LQKENI. CDR3: CASSDRDTEAFF. In DNA form, the CDR3 reads TGTGCCAGCTCAGACAGAGACACTGAAGCTTTCTTT.

This chain joins TRBV13 and TRBJ1-1; 7 nucleotides align to TRBD1. V dropped 5 bases and J dropped 1; count of bases not matched to a gene: 4. Germline loops: CDR1 PRHDT, CDR2 FYEKMQ (reference sequence). The CDR3 runs 14 residues. CDR3 in DNA: TGTGCCAGCAGCACGCAGGGGGGGAACACTGAAGCTTTCTTT. This gives the protein CASSTQGGNTEAFF.

The chain uses TRBV11-2 and TRBJ2-1; 8 bases fit TRBD2. The V and J ends lost 7 bases and 3 bases, in that order; junction bases with no gene match: 11. Per germline, CDR1 SGHAT and CDR2 FQNNGV. The CDR3 consists of 16 residues. CDR3: CASKEGLRGDYNEQFF. The CDR3, as DNA: TGTGCCAGCAAGGAGGGTTTGCGGGGGGACTACAATGAGCAGTTCTTC.

This clone has only one observation. The chain uses TRBV12-5 and TRBJ2-7; 8 bases agree with TRBD1. J gave up 6 bases and V 0 bases, and 13 bases lay outside the gene matches. This CDR3 has 17 amino acids. Germline assignment: CDR1 LGHNT and CDR2 FRNRAP. CDR3 amino acids: CASGLVIVAGGASEQYF. For the CDR3, the DNA is TGTGCTAGTGGTTTGGTAATAGTGGCAGGGGGCGCGTCCGAGCAGTACTTC.

CDR3 loop: CASSQLVSPIKYF. The DNA of the CDR3 is TGTGCCAGCAGCCAATTAGTGAGTCCCATAAAGTACTTC. The rearrangement uses TRBV14 and TRBJ2-5; D call uncertain. V lost 2 bases, J lost 12 bases, and 16 bases lay in between. There are 13 residues in the CDR3. In germline, CDR1 is SGHDN, CDR2 FVKESK. The full variable domain, its missing parts supplied by reference TRBV14 and TRBJ2-5, is EAGVTQFPSHSVIEKGQTVTLRCDPISGHDNLYWYRRVMGKEIKFLLHFVKESKQDESGMPNNRFLAERTGGTYSTLKVQPAELEDSGVYFCASSQLVSPIKYFGPGTRLLVL.

The J gene is TRBJ2-3, the V gene TRBV10-3; TRBD2 matches at 8 bases. Germline-derived CDR1 and CDR2 are ENHRY and SYGVKD. This CDR3 contains 14 residues. Trimming took 10 bases from V and 2 from J; bases not matched to a gene: 8. In DNA form, the CDR3 reads TGTGCCACCGAAGGGCGGGAGGACACAGATACGCAGTATTTT. It translates to CATEGREDTDTQYF.

The rearrangement links TRBV2 to TRBJ2-2; 7 bases are a match to TRBD2. The V gene end was trimmed by 7 bases and the J gene end by 0 bases; junction bases not matched to a gene: 8. This CDR3 is built from 16 residues. The V gene's germline CDR1 is SNHLY and CDR2 FYNNEI. The CDR3 region has the DNA TGTGCCAGCAAGATACCGGGACTACCGAACACCGGGGAGCTGTTTTTT. It is translated as CASKIPGLPNTGELFF. The full variable domain, its missing parts supplied by reference TRBV2 and TRBJ2-2, is EPEVTQTPSHQVTQMGQEVILRCVPISNHLYFYWYRQILGQKVEFLVSFYNNEISEKSEIFDDQFSVERPDGSNFTLKIRSTKLEDSAMYFCASKIPGLPNTGELFFGEGSRLTVL.

The chain has TRBV5-6 and TRBJ2-5; D may be TRBD1 (6 bases). The germline CDR1 and CDR2 sequences are SGHDT and YYEEEE. V dropped 3 bases and J dropped 2 bases, with 8 bases sitting between them. CDR3 length: 13 amino acids. The CDR3 sequence is CASSWQGQETQYF. CDR3 in DNA: TGTGCCAGCAGCTGGCAGGGGCAAGAGACCCAGTACTTC.

This clone was recorded only once. The chain links TRBV4-3 to TRBJ1-1, with no clear D. Trimming pared 4 bases from V and 1 base from J, leaving 7 bases between. Looked up from germline, CDR1 is LGHNA and CDR2 is YSLEER. The CDR3 is 13 amino acids. In nucleotides, the CDR3 is TGCGCCAGCAGCCCGAGACGGAACACTGAAGCTTTCTTT. Its translation is CASSPRRNTEAFF.

CDR3 amino acids: CASSLGTGGSPEAFF. CDR3 nucleotide sequence: TGTGCCAGCAGCCTAGGGACAGGGGGCAGCCCTGAAGCTTTCTTT. The chain carries TRBV5-4 and TRBJ1-1, with 12 bases identical to TRBD1. Germline CDR1 is SGHNT and CDR2 is YYREEE (reference sequence). V dropped 4 bases and J dropped 6; count of bases not matched to a gene: 7. The CDR3 runs 15 residues. The variable domain in full, with the rest retrieved from reference TRBV5-4 and TRBJ1-1, is ETGVTQSPTHLIKTRGQQVTLRCSSQSGHNTVSWYQQALGQGPQFIFQYYREEENGRGNFPPRFSGLQFPNYSSELNVNALELDDSALYLCASSLGTGGSPEAFFGQGTRLTVV.

This clone showed up just once. The chain has TRBV7-2 and TRBJ2-1; D is unresolved. With 0 bases removed from V and 7 bases from J, the gap between germline ends came to 13 bases. The CDR3 has 15 amino acids. In germline, CDR1 is SGHTA, CDR2 FQGNSA. The CDR3 here is CASSLAGLWENEQFF. The CDR3 nucleotides read TGTGCCAGCAGCTTAGCAGGTTTATGGGAAAATGAGCAGTTCTTC.

The chain combines TRBV21-1 with TRBJ1-5. TRBV21-1 is a known pseudogene. This CDR3 region has 18 residues. This CDR3 is CASSHGQERAAGAQPQHF. CDR3 nucleotides: TGTGCCAGCAGCCATGGCCAAGAGAGGGCAGCCGGGGCTCAGCCCCAGCATTTT.

V and J are TRBV5-3 and TRBJ2-7; D perhaps matches TRBD1 (6 bases). TRBV5-3 is an open reading frame whose function is uncertain. V was pared by 4 bases and J by 0 bases, with 26 bases between. The CDR3 contains 19 residues. The CDR3 sequence: CARSPRRDIKGWSSYEQYF. CDR3 DNA sequence: TGTGCCAGAAGCCCCCGAAGGGACATAAAGGGCTGGAGCTCCTACGAGCAGTACTTC.

The rearrangement links TRBV4-1 to TRBJ2-1; perhaps TRBD1 as D (6 bases). The CDR3 length is 15 residues. Trimming took 3 bases from V and 8 from J, leaving 17 bases between them. The germline gives CDR1 MGHRA, CDR2 YSYEKL. This CDR3 is CASSHSRQVHDEQFF. The CDR3 DNA sequence: TGCGCCAGCAGCCACTCAAGACAGGTCCACGATGAGCAGTTCTTC.

The gene calls are TRBV11-2 and TRBJ1-1; no definite D call. This CDR3 contains 16 residues. Germline V gene lookup returns CDR1 SGHAT and CDR2 FQNNGV. V shed 0 bases and J shed 0 bases, with 11 bases lying between them. DNA for the CDR3: TGTGCCAGCAGCTTAGATCTGGAGGCCTTGAACACTGAAGCTTTCTTT. It translates to CASSLDLEALNTEAFF.

The chain couples TRBV27 to TRBJ2-7; 9 bases align to TRBD1. V was pared by 5 bases and J by 4 bases, with 6 bases of the junction left unmatched. This CDR3 has 14 residues. Per germline, CDR1 MNHEY and CDR2 SMNVEV (reference sequence). CDR3 loop: CASSTGTGQYEQYF. The CDR3 nucleotides are TGTGCCAGCAGTACCGGGACAGGGCAGTACGAGCAGTACTTC.

This clone was observed once. This sequence joins TRBV6-5 and TRBJ2-2, with D hard to call. V was pared by 0 bases and J by 4 bases, with 9 bases between. The CDR3 is made up of 15 amino acids. Germline V gene lookup returns CDR1 MNHEY and CDR2 SVGAGI. The CDR3 spells CASSYSLAATGELFF. Written as DNA, the CDR3 is TGTGCCAGCAGTTACTCGTTGGCCGCCACCGGGGAGCTGTTTTTT.